The 5 T cell receptor beta chains presented below share a single source sample, sequenced in a study of graft-versus-host responses after intestinal transplantation. These receptors' antigens are unknown. The data were produced by immunoSEQ multiplex PCR, yet TCRdb's version contains in-frame clones alone and is incomplete. The sample includes tens of thousands of clones, around 90% of them seen just once. Sample: unstimulated CD4+ T cells sorted from spleen or lymph node cells, taken before intestinal transplant. The receptors stem from a human donor who received an intestinal transplant.

The chain has TRBV5-4 and TRBJ1-3; a possible D gene is TRBD1 (5 bases). V was cut by 2 bases and J by 0 bases, with 12 bases left in between. Germline-derived CDR1 and CDR2 are SGHNT and YYREEE (reference sequence). This CDR3 contains 16 residues. The CDR3 region is CASSFLGLDSGNTIYF. Written as DNA, the CDR3 is TGTGCCAGCAGCTTTCTGGGGCTCGACTCTGGAAACACCATATATTTT.

This chain connects TRBV6-1 to TRBJ2-2, with 11 bases matching TRBD2. Trimming at V came to 3 bases and at J to 5 bases, leaving 11 bases not matched to a gene. Germline V gene data show CDR1 as MNHNS and CDR2 as SASEGT. The CDR3 is made up of 18 amino acids. The CDR3 region is CASSDPLAGVLPTGELFF. The CDR3 nucleotides are TGTGCCAGCAGTGATCCACTAGCGGGAGTCCTTCCTACCGGGGAGCTGTTTTTT.

The CDR3 spells CASSPHTGYLSYGYTF. As DNA, the CDR3 is TGTGCCAGCAGCCCACACACAGGGTATCTCTCCTATGGCTACACCTTC. The chain uses TRBV5-5 and TRBJ1-2, with D perhaps matching TRBD1 (6 bases). This CDR3 spans 16 amino acids. Germline V gene data show CDR1 as SGHKS and CDR2 as YYEKEE (reference sequence). The V end was cut by 4 bases, the J end by 4 bases, with 20 bases between.

V is TRBV7-3 and J is TRBJ2-1, with 9 bases aligning to TRBD2. The CDR3 length is 16 residues. V shed 5 bases, J shed 6 bases, and the junction held 11 bases outside the gene matches. Germline V gene data show CDR1 as SGHTA and CDR2 as FQGTGA. The CDR3 protein is CASSATASGTFNEQFF. The CDR3 DNA is TGTGCCAGCAGCGCCACAGCTAGCGGGACATTCAATGAGCAGTTCTTC.

The chain joins TRBV30 to TRBJ2-7; D could derive from TRBD1 or TRBD2 (5 bases each). The CDR3 extends over 17 amino acids. Germline CDR1 GTSNPN, CDR2 SVGIG (reference sequence). Trimming left V 0 bases short and J 1 base short, with 19 bases between. The DNA for the CDR3 is TGTGCCTGGAGTGTACTAGGGGTTGGCGGGCTTTCCTACGAGCAGTACTTC. Translating gives CAWSVLGVGGLSYEQYF.